The 32 T cell receptor beta chains below were found in one sample sequenced in a study of regulatory T cells in long-lasting Graves disease. TCR beta libraries were built with iRepertoire HTBI primers and Arm-PCR of CDR3 regions. A single record per CDR3 protein comes from TCRdb applying MiXCR to the multiplex PCR reads. The table has roughly 500,000 distinct CDR3 sequences, around 12% seen once. Time point of the sample: newly diagnosed GD, antithyroid drugs for less than 3 months. TCR sequences were obtained from RNA taken from PBMCs. These records were also assigned to another study, of T cells in Graves' hyperthyroidism and ophthalmopathy.

Sequenced material: peripheral blood mononuclear cells (PBMCs), taken at new diagnosis, from a patient treated with antithyroid drugs. These receptors all come from a woman younger than 45 with Graves disease.

As regards this clonotype: A read error may explain this, as a much larger clone is one base away. This rearrangement joins TRBV2 to TRBJ2-1; D is perhaps TRBD2 (6 bases). The CDR3 covers 15 residues. Per the germline V gene, CDR1 is SNHLY and CDR2 is FYNNEI. CDR3 nucleotides: TGTGCCACCGAGGGGACTTCAACCCAGTACAATGAGCGGTTCTTC. It specifies CATEGTSTQYNERFF.

The gene calls are TRBV20-1 and TRBJ2-1; 9 nucleotides align to TRBD2. The CDR3 contains 15 residues. Germline trimming cut 0 bases from V and 0 bases from J; bases unmatched to any gene: 0. Germline loops: CDR1 DFQATT, CDR2 SNEGSKA (reference sequence). The CDR3 nucleotides read TGCAGTGCTAGAGATAGCGGGAGCTCCTACAATGAGCAGTTCTTC. This codes for CSARDSGSSYNEQFF.

Notes on this clonotype: This likely reflects a read error, since a far larger clone is one base away. The V call is TRBV7-8, the J call TRBJ2-7, with TRBD2 matching over 9 bases. The length of the CDR3 is 15 residues. The germline gives CDR1 SGHVS, CDR2 FQNEAQ. Written as DNA, the CDR3 is TGTGCCAGCAGCTTAGTAGGGACTAGCAGTTACGAGCAGTCCTTC. This gives the protein CASSLVGTSSYEQSF.

This clonotype was detected once. This chain connects TRBV7-2 to TRBJ2-5, with 13 positions matching TRBD2. This CDR3 contains 16 residues. The germline V gene encodes CDR1 SGHTA and CDR2 FQGNSA. V was pared by 4 bases and J by 2 bases, with 4 bases of the junction left unmatched. DNA for the CDR3: TGTGCCAGCAGCTCCCGGGGACTAGCGGGGCAAGAGACCCAGTACTTC. Translating it yields CASSSRGLAGQETQYF. The full variable domain, in which reference TRBV7-2 and TRBJ2-5 provide the parts outside the CDR3, is GAGVSQSPSNKVTEKGKDVELRCDPISGHTALYWYRQSLGQGLEFLIYFQGNSAPDKSGLPSDRFSAERTGGSVSTLTIQRTQQEDSAVYLCASSSRGLAGQETQYFGPGTRLLVL.

This clonotype was found a few times. The J gene is TRBJ1-4, the V gene TRBV20-1, with D perhaps TRBD1 (6 bases). The CDR3 runs to 12 residues. V was cut by 0 bases and J by 11 bases, with 10 bases left in between. From germline, CDR1 is DFQATT and CDR2 SNEGSKA (reference sequence). The CDR3 is CSARDQGSKLFF. As DNA, the CDR3 is TGCAGTGCTAGAGATCAGGGGAGTAAACTGTTTTTT.

The V and J genes are TRBV2 and TRBJ2-1, with 8 bases fitting TRBD1. The CDR3 loop spans 12 amino acids. V was pared by 8 bases and J by 10 bases, with 7 bases of the junction left unmatched. Germline loops: CDR1 SNHLY, CDR2 FYNNEI. The CDR3 DNA reads as TGTGCCAGCGGCCCGACAGGGGACGAGCAGTTCTTC. Residues: CASGPTGDEQFF.

This clonotype appeared many times. This chain uses TRBV2 with TRBJ2-7; a weak D match, TRBD2 (6 bases). Trimming shortened V by 8 bases and J by 1 base, and 15 bases separated the two germline ends. The CDR3 loop spans 14 amino acids. CDR1 and CDR2 from the germline V gene are SNHLY and FYNNEI. The CDR3 reads CASARESSSYEQYF. The CDR3 DNA sequence: TGTGCCAGCGCCCGGGAGTCGAGTTCCTACGAGCAGTACTTC.

This chain uses TRBV11-1 with TRBJ2-1; D is undetermined. CDR1 is SGHAT and CDR2 is FQDESV in the germline V gene (reference sequence). The CDR3 is 17 residues long. V was pared by 1 base and J by 0 bases, with 13 bases between. The CDR3 bases are TGTGCCAGCAGCTTAGGGAATTTCGACCCCTCCTACAATGAGCAGTTCTTC. Protein product: CASSLGNFDPSYNEQFF.

The rearrangement links TRBV6-7 to TRBJ2-1; D is tentatively TRBD1 or TRBD2 (5 bases each). TRBV6-7 is sorted into the ORF group, with uncertain function. V was trimmed by 5 bases and J by 8 bases, leaving 19 bases between them. The CDR3 totals 15 residues. DNA for the CDR3: TGTGCCAGCAGTCAATGGGACGGTAGGGCACATGAGCAGTTCTTC. Its protein product is CASSQWDGRAHEQFF.

This clonotype appeared many times. The CDR3 sequence: CASSQVKGGIQYF. Here the CDR3 DNA reads TGTGCCAGCAGCCAAGTGAAGGGAGGCATTCAGTACTTC. V usage is TRBV3-1 and J usage is TRBJ2-4, with D possibly matching TRBD2 (6 bases). The CDR3 covers 13 residues. CDR1 is LGHDT and CDR2 is YNNKEL in the germline V gene (reference sequence). Trimming took 1 base from V and 9 from J, leaving 10 bases between them.

The V call is TRBV20-1, the J call TRBJ2-1; tentatively, D is TRBD1 (5 bases). The CDR3 runs 15 residues. CDR1 is DFQATT, CDR2 SNEGSKA, per germline (reference sequence). Trimming shortened V by 1 base and J by 6 bases, and 16 bases separated the two germline ends. The CDR3 spells CSARVPDRWSNEQFF. The DNA for the CDR3 is TGCAGTGCTAGAGTCCCCGACAGATGGAGCAATGAGCAGTTCTTC.

For this clonotype: One base away lies a much larger clone, so this may be a sequencing read error. This sequence joins TRBV7-2 and TRBJ2-3; no clear D. The CDR3 sequence is 17 residues long. Germline values: CDR1 SGHTA, CDR2 FQGNSA. The CDR3 is CPSSLASGSPGTDTQYF. CDR3 nucleotides: TGTCCCAGCAGCTTAGCTAGTGGCAGTCCTGGCACAGATACGCAGTATTTT.

V is TRBV2 and J is TRBJ2-7; 9 bases match TRBD1. The V gene's germline CDR1 is SNHLY and CDR2 FYNNEI. CDR3 length equals 14 residues. The V segment lost 5 bases and the J segment 6 bases; nucleotides outside the gene matches: 8. For the CDR3, the DNA is TGTGCCAGCAGTACGGGACAGGGAACCCGCGAGCAGTACTTC. Encoded protein: CASSTGQGTREQYF.

This clonotype was seen a few times. The chain recombines TRBV10-2 with TRBJ2-7; 8 bases align to TRBD2. Germline values: CDR1 WSHSY, CDR2 SAAADI. Trimming took 3 bases from V and 3 from J; bases not matched to a gene: 7. This CDR3 is built from 15 residues. CDR3 nucleotide sequence: TGCGCCAGCAGTGAAAGTCGAGCGGGAGACTACGAGCAGTACTTC. This encodes CASSESRAGDYEQYF.

Ten or more counts support this clonotype. The chain combines TRBV27 with TRBJ2-5; 11 bases map to TRBD2. The CDR3 is made up of 13 amino acids. V gave up 10 bases and J gave up 3 bases; unmatched junction bases: 4. Germline assignment: CDR1 MNHEY and CDR2 SMNVEV (reference sequence). This CDR3 is CANQTSGKETQYF. CDR3 DNA sequence: TGTGCCAACCAGACTAGCGGGAAAGAGACCCAGTACTTC.

This clonotype was detected ten times or more. The J gene is TRBJ1-4, the V gene TRBV11-2; D remains ambiguous. V lost 4 bases and J lost 6, with 12 bases in between. CDR1 is SGHAT and CDR2 is FQNNGV in the germline V gene. This CDR3 region has 14 residues. The CDR3 region has the DNA TGTGCCAGCAGCTCCCCTACCCTTGATGAAAAACTGTTTTTT. This translates into CASSSPTLDEKLFF.

This chain connects TRBV20-1 to TRBJ2-1; D may be TRBD1 or TRBD2 (5 bases each). This CDR3 has 17 residues. The ends were cut back, 0 bases at V and 8 bases at J, with 23 bases in the middle. Germline values: CDR1 DFQATT, CDR2 SNEGSKA (reference sequence). The CDR3 DNA reads as TGCAGTGCTAGAGAGATAGGCTCGGGACCCCTGGACGATGAGCAGTTCTTC. Amino acid sequence: CSAREIGSGPLDDEQFF.

This CDR3 reads CASRRDRADYEQYF. The DNA for the CDR3 is TGTGCCAGCAGAAGAGACAGGGCTGACTACGAGCAGTACTTC. This sequence joins TRBV6-1 and TRBJ2-7, with 7 positions matching TRBD1. The V segment lost 6 bases and the J segment 3 bases; nucleotides outside the gene matches: 8. Germline values: CDR1 MNHNS, CDR2 SASEGT. CDR3 length: 14 amino acids.

The rearrangement uses TRBV28 and TRBJ2-1, with 7 bases matching TRBD1. Germline loops: CDR1 MDHEN, CDR2 SYDVKM. V lost 6 bases to trimming and J lost 15 bases; unmatched junction nucleotides: 17. CDR3 length: 14 residues. CDR3 nucleotides: TGTGCCAGCAGAAACACAAAGGGACAGATTGAGGGGTTCTTC. Protein product: CASRNTKGQIEGFF.

This clonotype was recorded at least ten times. The chain carries TRBV6-9 and TRBJ1-1, with D unclear. Trimming took off 3 bases at V and 5 bases at J, with 16 bases between the two ends. From germline, CDR1 is MNHGY and CDR2 SVAAGI. The CDR3 covers 15 residues. In nucleotides, the CDR3 is TGTGCCAGCAGTTACTTGGACGGAGGCGGGACTGAAGCTTTCTTT. Translation gives CASSYLDGGGTEAFF.

This clonotype was seen a few times. The rearrangement links TRBV7-8 to TRBJ2-7, with D unresolved. Germline lookup yields CDR1 SGHVS and CDR2 FQNEAQ. The CDR3 runs 15 residues. V was pared by 3 bases and J by 1 base, with 13 bases between. The CDR3 is CASSLGRSKSYEQYF. CDR3 in DNA: TGTGCCAGCAGCTTGGGCAGGAGCAAATCCTACGAGCAGTACTTC.

This clonotype was seen more than once but under ten times. The V and J genes are TRBV6-1 and TRBJ2-1, with 9 nucleotides matching TRBD1. The germline CDR1 and CDR2 sequences are MNHNS and SASEGT. This CDR3 is built from 16 residues. With V trimmed by 6 bases and J by 6 bases, 12 bases remained unmatched. CDR3 amino acids: CASSSTGTGRVNEQFF. DNA for the CDR3: TGTGCCAGCAGCTCCACCGGGACAGGGAGGGTCAATGAGCAGTTCTTC.

In this sample, this clonotype turned up many times. The chain uses TRBV18 and TRBJ2-3, with 9 bases identical to TRBD2. The J segment lost 3 bases and the V segment lost 0 bases, leaving 10 bases of the junction unmatched. CDR3 length: 18 amino acids. The V gene's germline CDR1 is KGHSH and CDR2 LQKENI. This chain's CDR3 is CASSPPGGRAGSTDTQYF. CDR3 in DNA: TGTGCCAGCTCACCACCCGGCGGGAGGGCCGGTTCTACAGATACGCAGTATTTT. The full variable domain, rest sourced from reference TRBV18 and TRBJ2-3, is NAGVMQNPRHLVRRRGQEARLRCSPMKGHSHVYWYRQLPEEGLKFMVYLQKENIIDESGMPKERFSAEFPKEGPSILRIQQVVRGDSAAYFCASSPPGGRAGSTDTQYFGPGTRLTVL.

The chain links TRBV15 to TRBJ2-1; the D gene is possibly TRBD1 (5 bases). The length of the CDR3 is 13 residues. The germline V gene has CDR1 LNHNV and CDR2 YYDKDF (reference sequence). The V and J ends lost 2 bases and 8 bases respectively, with 10 bases between them. The chain's CDR3 is CATSRPDSHEQFF. Here the CDR3 DNA reads TGTGCCACCAGCAGACCAGACAGTCATGAGCAGTTCTTC.

This chain uses TRBV27 with TRBJ2-2, with 7 positions matching TRBD1. Germline lookup yields CDR1 MNHEY and CDR2 SMNVEV (reference sequence). The V and J ends lost 6 bases and 4 bases, in that order; junction bases with no gene match: 11. This CDR3 region has 16 residues. The chain's CDR3 is CASSLGPGTATGELFF. The DNA for the CDR3 is TGTGCCAGCAGCTTAGGGCCGGGGACAGCCACCGGGGAGCTGTTTTTT.

Only a few counts were recorded for this clonotype. A read error may explain this, as a much larger clone is one base away. The chain is built from TRBV11-2 and TRBJ2-2; possibly TRBD2 for D (6 bases). CDR1 is SGHAT and CDR2 is FQNNGV in the germline V gene. The CDR3 has 15 amino acids. The CDR3 DNA reads TGTGCCAGCAGCTTAGCTCAGGGAGGTACCGGGGGGCTGTTTTTT. Translating gives CASSLAQGGTGGLFF. Combining the CDR3 with reference TRBV11-2 and TRBJ2-2 gives the whole variable domain EAGVAQSPRYKIIEKRQSVAFWCNPISGHATLYWYQQILGQGPKLLIQFQNNGVVDDSQLPKDRFSAERLKGVDSTLKIQPAKLEDSAVYLCASSLAQGGTGGLFFGEGSRLTVL.

This clonotype was recorded at least ten times. This chain joins TRBV2 and TRBJ1-1, with 7 bases identical to TRBD1. The J segment lost 1 base and the V segment lost 4 bases, leaving 0 bases of the junction unmatched. The germline CDR1 and CDR2 sequences are SNHLY and FYNNEI. The CDR3 covers 13 residues. The CDR3: CASSGQGNTEAFF. In DNA, the CDR3 is TGTGCCAGCAGTGGACAGGGGAACACTGAAGCTTTCTTT.

This clonotype was recorded at least ten times. The CDR3 bases are TGCGCCAGCAGTGAGTCGGGACTAGCGGGAGAGACCCAGTACTTC. It translates to CASSESGLAGETQYF. The chain couples TRBV10-1 to TRBJ2-5; 12 bases line up with TRBD2. This CDR3 has 15 residues. The germline gives CDR1 WNHNN, CDR2 SYGVQD (reference sequence). The junction had 0 bases not matched to a gene; V was cut back by 0 bases and J by 4 bases.

The rearrangement joins TRBV4-2 to TRBJ2-4, with 7 bases that match TRBD2. Germline V lookup: CDR1 LGHNA, CDR2 YNFKEQ. The CDR3 sequence is 16 residues long. V was clipped by 9 bases and J by 2 bases; unmatched bases: 13. CDR3 residues: CASSRGEAVTKNIQYF. DNA of the CDR3: TGTGCCAGTTCCCGGGGGGAGGCAGTAACCAAAAACATTCAGTACTTC.

The chain combines TRBV28 with TRBJ2-3; no clear D. CDR1 MDHEN and CDR2 SYDVKM come from the germline V gene. CDR3 length equals 14 residues. V lost 4 bases and J lost 4, with 12 bases in between. This chain's CDR3 is CASSWGMTPDTQYF. Here the CDR3 DNA reads TGTGCCAGCAGTTGGGGAATGACCCCAGATACGCAGTATTTT.

This clonotype was observed at least ten times. The gene calls are TRBV11-2 and TRBJ2-7; 8 positions agree with TRBD2. The CDR3 loop spans 17 amino acids. Trimming took 3 bases from V and 6 from J; bases not matched to a gene: 16. Germline V CDR1 and CDR2: SGHAT, FQNNGV. The CDR3 protein is CASSFYGGGRFSGEQYF. The DNA for the CDR3 is TGTGCCAGCAGCTTCTATGGCGGGGGGCGCTTTTCGGGCGAGCAGTACTTC.

With respect to this clonotype: A much bigger clone sits one base away, suggesting this may be a read error. The chain joins TRBV5-4 to TRBJ2-3; possibly TRBD2 for D (6 bases). Trimming removed 3 bases at V and 5 bases at J, with 16 bases between. CDR3 length: 15 amino acids. Germline CDR1 is SGHNT and CDR2 is YYREEE (reference sequence). CDR3: CASSSKGGGIDTQYF. The CDR3 DNA reads as TGTGCCAGCAGCTCCAAGGGAGGAGGCATAGATACGCAGTATTTT.